What follows are 13 T cell receptor beta chains derived from one specimen sequenced in a study of long-term antiretroviral therapy in people with HIV. At the survey level, the v3.0 immunoSEQ assay was run. Sequencing was performed with immunoSEQ multiplex PCR; in TCRdb, only in-frame clones are kept and a portion is missing. The table includes fewer than 20,000 clones, approximately 81% detected once. Sequencing used unsorted PBMCs, obtained 0.3 years before starting antiretroviral therapy. The receptors come from a man aged 50 or older with HIV.

V gene TRBV27 combines with J gene TRBJ2-1; perhaps TRBD2 as D (5 bases). Deletions cut 4 bases from V and 10 bases from J, with 20 bases between. Germline V gene data show CDR1 as MNHEY and CDR2 as SMNVEV (reference sequence). The CDR3 length is 15 residues. In DNA form, the CDR3 reads TGTGCCAGCAGTTCCGGACCGTACTCCTCGGGGGAGCAGTTCTTC. It specifies CASSSGPYSSGEQFF.

V is TRBV6-5 and J is TRBJ2-5; 7 positions agree with TRBD1. Germline assignment: CDR1 MNHEY and CDR2 SVGAGI. The CDR3 is 16 residues long. Trimming removed 2 bases from V and 3 bases from J; junction bases left unmatched: 9. CDR3 bases: TGTGCCAGCAGTTACACCGGATTTGGGACAGAAGAGACCCAGTACTTC. This gives the protein CASSYTGFGTEETQYF.

This clone turned up a few times. This rearrangement joins TRBV4-3 to TRBJ2-6; D is unresolved. The ends were cut back, 1 base at V and 0 bases at J, with 7 bases in the middle. Germline lookup yields CDR1 LGHNA and CDR2 YSLEER. This CDR3 has 16 amino acids. Here the CDR3 DNA reads TGCGCCAGCAGCCAAGTCGTTGACTCTGGGGCCAACGTCCTGACTTTC. Residues: CASSQVVDSGANVLTF.

This clone was counted a single time. The DNA for the CDR3 is TGTGCCAGCTGGGGTCGAGACACTGAAGCTTTCTTT. This translates into CASWGRDTEAFF. This chain joins TRBV6-5 and TRBJ1-1, with no clear D. This CDR3 comprises 12 residues. The V end lost 8 bases, the J end lost 3 bases, and 10 bases lay between the germline ends. From germline, CDR1 is MNHEY and CDR2 SVGAGI.

The chain is built from TRBV5-1 and TRBJ1-1; D not certain. Per the germline V gene, CDR1 is SGHRS and CDR2 is YFSETQ. This CDR3 region has 14 residues. The ends were cut back, 1 base at V and 4 bases at J, with 11 bases in the middle. CDR3: CASSLYGRTTEAFF. The CDR3 region has the DNA TGCGCCAGCAGCTTGTACGGAAGGACCACTGAAGCTTTCTTT.

The CDR3 sequence is CASSLLDRGIYNEQFF. The CDR3 DNA reads as TGTGCCAGCAGCTTGTTGGACAGGGGTATTTACAATGAGCAGTTCTTC. The V call is TRBV5-5, the J call TRBJ2-1; 9 nucleotides line up with TRBD1. Germline V gives CDR1 SGHKS, CDR2 YYEKEE (reference sequence). V lost 1 base, J lost 4 bases, and 6 bases stayed unmatched. The CDR3 has 16 amino acids.

This clone was seen once. The chain uses TRBV5-4 and TRBJ2-2; 7 bases agree with TRBD1. V dropped 4 bases and J dropped 4; count of bases not matched to a gene: 4. Germline CDR1 reads SGHNT; CDR2 reads YYREEE (reference sequence). The CDR3 is 14 residues long. CDR3 loop: CASSGQEPTGELFF. The CDR3 DNA follows: TGTGCCAGCAGCGGACAGGAGCCCACCGGGGAGCTGTTTTTT.

The CDR3 protein is CASSKYGTGRKETQYF. Here the CDR3 DNA reads TGTGCCAGCAGCAAATACGGGACAGGTAGAAAAGAGACCCAGTACTTC. The rearrangement links TRBV21-1 to TRBJ2-5; the table's D call of TRBD1 was not tested on the DNA. TRBV21-1 is deemed a pseudogene. This CDR3 comprises 16 residues.

The J gene is TRBJ2-7, the V gene TRBV27; 7 nucleotides agree with TRBD2. The V and J ends lost 5 bases and 4 bases, in that order; junction bases with no gene match: 5. The germline V gene has CDR1 MNHEY and CDR2 SMNVEV (reference sequence). The CDR3 consists of 13 residues. Here the CDR3 reads CASSRGGRYEQYF. The CDR3 DNA is TGTGCCAGCAGTCGCGGGGGACGTTACGAGCAGTACTTC.

The rearrangement links TRBV18 to TRBJ1-5; the D gene is possibly TRBD1 (6 bases). The CDR3 consists of 16 residues. V gave up 6 bases and J gave up 2 bases, with 17 bases separating them. Germline CDR1 and CDR2: KGHSH and LQKENI. The CDR3 DNA is TGTGCCAGCTCCATGAACAGGGAAGCGGGCAATCAGCCCCAGCATTTT. It translates to CASSMNREAGNQPQHF.

This clone is a singleton in its sample. This chain joins TRBV14 and TRBJ2-4, with D uncertain. V lost 0 bases and J 9 bases, leaving 9 bases between the germline ends. The CDR3 sequence is 13 residues long. Looked up from germline, CDR1 is SGHDN and CDR2 is FVKESK. The CDR3 loop reads CASSQDSRGIQYF. The CDR3 region has the DNA TGTGCCAGCAGCCAAGATTCGCGAGGCATTCAGTACTTC.

The chain recombines TRBV28 with TRBJ1-1, with no clear D. CDR1 and CDR2 from the germline V gene are MDHEN and SYDVKM. V was pared by 7 bases and J by 3 bases, with 18 bases between. CDR3 length equals 15 residues. The CDR3: CASTPGLKRDTEAFF. The DNA for the CDR3 is TGTGCCAGCACCCCGGGCCTTAAGAGAGACACTGAAGCTTTCTTT.

The table lists this clone with a count of one. The chain carries TRBV9 and TRBJ2-7; D is unclear. Germline V gives CDR1 SGDLS, CDR2 YYNGEE. The germline V and J ends were trimmed by 1 base and 5 bases, with 22 bases remaining between them. CDR3 length equals 17 residues. This chain's CDR3 is CASSVSIAGSGFNEQYF. The CDR3 DNA is TGTGCCAGCAGCGTATCAATAGCCGGCTCCGGATTCAACGAGCAGTACTTC.